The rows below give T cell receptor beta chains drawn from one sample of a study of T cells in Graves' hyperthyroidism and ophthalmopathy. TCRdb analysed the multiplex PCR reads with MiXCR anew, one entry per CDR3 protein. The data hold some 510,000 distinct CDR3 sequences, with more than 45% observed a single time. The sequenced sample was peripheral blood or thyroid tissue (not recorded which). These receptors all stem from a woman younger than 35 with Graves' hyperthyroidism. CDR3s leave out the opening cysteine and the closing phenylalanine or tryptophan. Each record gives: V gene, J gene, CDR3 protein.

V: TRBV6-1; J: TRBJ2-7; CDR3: ASSYLEGPHSYEQY
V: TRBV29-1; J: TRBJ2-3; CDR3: SVDRGIDTQY
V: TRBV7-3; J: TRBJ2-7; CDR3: ASSQDGQGSYEQY
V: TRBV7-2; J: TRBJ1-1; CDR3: ASSIRTVNTEAF
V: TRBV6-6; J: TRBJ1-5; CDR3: ASSYTKGSNQPQH
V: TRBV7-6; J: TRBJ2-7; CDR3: ASSLEATDVSYEQY
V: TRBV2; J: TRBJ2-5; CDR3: ASSEGGSQETQY
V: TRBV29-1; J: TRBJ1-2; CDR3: SVDPGQGKGYT
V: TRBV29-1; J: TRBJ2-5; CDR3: SVDEGQETQY
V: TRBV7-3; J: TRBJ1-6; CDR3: ASSAGYYNSPLH
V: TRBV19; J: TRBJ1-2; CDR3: ASTPRDRVYGYT
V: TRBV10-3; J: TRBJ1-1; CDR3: AISGTVNTEAF
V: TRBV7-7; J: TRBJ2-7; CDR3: AGSWGDEQY
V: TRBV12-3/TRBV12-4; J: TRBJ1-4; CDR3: ASSSLAHGEKLF
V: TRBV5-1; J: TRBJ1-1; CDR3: ASSYPGERGTEAF
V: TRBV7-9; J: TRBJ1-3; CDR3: ASSSETGGYTIY
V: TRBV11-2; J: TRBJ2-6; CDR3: ASSPVEGASGANVLT
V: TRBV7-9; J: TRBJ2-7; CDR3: ASSLAGLGEEQY
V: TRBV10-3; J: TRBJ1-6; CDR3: ASNSDRDNSPLH
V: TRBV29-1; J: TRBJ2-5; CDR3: SVRLAGGATQY
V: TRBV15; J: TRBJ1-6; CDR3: ATSRGGISPLH
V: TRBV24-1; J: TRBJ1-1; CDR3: ASSVDPGGDTEAF
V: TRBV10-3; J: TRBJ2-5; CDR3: AISESGTSGSLETQY
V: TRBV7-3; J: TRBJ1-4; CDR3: ASSQGTSYEKLF
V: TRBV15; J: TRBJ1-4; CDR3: ATTTGEKATNEKLF
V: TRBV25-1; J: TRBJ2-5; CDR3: ASSKGLAGGQETQY
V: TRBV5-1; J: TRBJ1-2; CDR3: ASSLPAGTGEGYT
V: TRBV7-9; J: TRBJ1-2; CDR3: ASSPNGQGNIYGYT
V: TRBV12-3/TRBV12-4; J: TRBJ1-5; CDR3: ASSHLGQGYQPQH
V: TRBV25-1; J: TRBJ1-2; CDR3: ASSPWTGGVYGYT
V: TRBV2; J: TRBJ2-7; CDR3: ASRPQGSPYEQY